Listed below are T cell receptor beta chains from one sample, sequenced in a study of shared clonotypes between healthy human individuals. Sequencing was performed with immunoSEQ multiplex PCR; in TCRdb, only in-frame clones are kept and a portion is missing. This repertoire shows 2 million to 3 million clones, 93% found once; its top ten account for roughly 0.36%. The specimen sequenced was naive CD4+ T cells from PBMCs. The receptors derive from a man aged 18 to 30 in good health. Some clones in this sample may be carry-over from other donors' samples. Each CDR3 is given with its conserved first and last residue. D genes are given only for firm matches. Clone size is shown for a subset of rows, as once, few, many or a class of expanded clone.

clone_size j_call v_call d_call cdr3_aa cdr3_nt
. TRBJ1-4 TRBV5-1 TRBD1 CASSLNRGTNEKLFF TGCGCCAGCAGCTTAAACAGGGGGACTAATGAAAAACTGTTTTTT
. TRBJ2-7 TRBV6-1 . CASSEAPGVSYEQYF TGTGCCAGCAGTGAGGCCCCGGGGGTCTCCTACGAGCAGTACTTC
. TRBJ1-2 TRBV6-5 . CASSYTGINYGYTF TGTGCCAGCAGTTACACAGGGATCAACTATGGCTACACCTTC
. TRBJ1-5 TRBV19 . CASSITQGNQPQHF TGTGCCAGTAGTATAACACAGGGAAATCAGCCCCAGCATTTT
. TRBJ2-6 TRBV27 TRBD1 CASNPQGAGANVLTF TGTGCCAGCAACCCACAGGGGGCTGGGGCCAACGTCCTGACTTTC
. TRBJ2-5 TRBV18 . CASSPRGETQYF TGTGCCAGCTCACCACGGGGGGAGACCCAGTACTTC
. TRBJ2-1 TRBV7-9 . CASSLQGPGNEQFF TGTGCCAGCAGCTTACAAGGTCCAGGGAATGAGCAGTTCTTC
. TRBJ1-4 TRBV9 TRBD1 CASSFGTVDSNEKLFF TGTGCCAGCAGCTTCGGGACAGTGGATTCTAATGAAAAACTGTTTTTT
once TRBJ2-4 TRBV14 . CASSQGPTVPRTKNIQYF TGTGCCAGCAGCCAAGGGCCGACAGTGCCCAGGACCAAAAACATTCAGTACTTC
. TRBJ2-1 TRBV2 TRBD2 CASRERESYNEQFF TGTGCCAGCAGGGAGCGGGAATCATACAATGAGCAGTTCTTC
. TRBJ1-1 TRBV6-5 . CASSYSSPNEAFF TGTGCCAGCAGTTACTCGTCTCCCAATGAAGCTTTCTTT
. TRBJ1-2 TRBV2 . CASREARQGTRPGYTF TGTGCCAGCAGGGAGGCCCGGCAGGGAACCAGGCCTGGCTACACCTTC
. TRBJ2-3 TRBV7-9 TRBD2 CASSLLAGARADTQYF TGTGCCAGCAGCTTACTAGCGGGAGCCCGTGCAGATACGCAGTATTTT
. TRBJ2-5 TRBV11-1 . CASSRTTETANQETQYF TGTGCCAGCAGCCGAACAACCGAGACAGCAAACCAAGAGACCCAGTACTTC
. TRBJ1-1 TRBV7-2 . CASSQLRGYAEAFF TGTGCCAGCAGCCAGCTCAGGGGTTACGCTGAAGCTTTCTTT
. TRBJ1-1 TRBV29-1 . CSALRRTEAFF TGCAGCGCCCTGAGGCGGACTGAAGCTTTCTTT
. TRBJ2-1 TRBV21-1 . CASSKRVSGRNEQFF TGTGCCAGCAGCAAAAGGGTTAGCGGGAGGAATGAGCAGTTCTTC
few TRBJ1-2 TRBV28 . CASGPPGHGYTF TGTGCCAGCGGGCCTCCCGGGCATGGCTACACCTTC
. TRBJ1-5 TRBV2 . CASSRDSSGNQPQHF TGTGCCAGCAGCCGGGATTCCTCGGGCAATCAGCCCCAGCATTTT
. TRBJ2-1 TRBV28 TRBD2 CASSRRTSGRKSSYNEQFF TGTGCCAGCAGCCGTCGGACTAGCGGGAGGAAGAGCTCCTACAATGAGCAGTTCTTC
. TRBJ1-1 TRBV7-2 . CASSFGPYTEAFF TGTGCCAGCAGCTTCGGGCCGTACACTGAAGCTTTCTTT
once TRBJ1-5 TRBV19 . CASSSPSSGNQPQHF TGTGCCAGTAGTTCCCCTTCTAGCGGCAATCAGCCCCAGCATTTT
. TRBJ2-1 TRBV9 . CASSVVGHNEQFF TGTGCCAGCAGCGTAGTAGGGCACAATGAGCAGTTCTTC
. TRBJ2-7 TRBV11-3 . CASSRDFGSYEQYF TGTGCCAGCAGCCGGGATTTCGGCTCCTACGAGCAGTACTTC